The clone carrying this T cell receptor (beta chain) appeared a few times. These data belong to a study of immune characterization of retroperitoneal liposarcoma. Germline V gene lookup returns CDR1 SGHRS and CDR2 YFSETQ. The CDR3 is made up of 15 amino acids. V lost 3 bases to trimming and J lost 4 bases; unmatched junction nucleotides: 5. TCRdb reanalysed the PCR reads using MiXCR and keeps one entry per CDR3 protein. Of 3,700 or so distinct CDR3 sequences detected, over 25% appear once; the ten largest clones hold 10%. The TCR was taken from a female donor with retroperitoneal liposarcoma. The chain couples TRBV5-1 to TRBJ2-7; TRBD1 matches 12 bases. The sequenced sample consisted of blood. CDR3 protein: CASSSGTGGGYEQYF. The DNA for the CDR3 is TGCGCCAGCAGCTCCGGGACAGGGGGCGGTTACGAGCAGTACTTC. The full variable domain, with the rest looked up from reference TRBV5-1 and TRBJ2-7, is KAGVTQTPRYLIKTRGQQVTLSCSPISGHRSVSWYQQTPGQGLQFLFEYFSETQRNKGNFPGRFSGRQFSNSRSEMNVSTLELGDSALYLCASSSGTGGGYEQYFGPGTRLTVT.